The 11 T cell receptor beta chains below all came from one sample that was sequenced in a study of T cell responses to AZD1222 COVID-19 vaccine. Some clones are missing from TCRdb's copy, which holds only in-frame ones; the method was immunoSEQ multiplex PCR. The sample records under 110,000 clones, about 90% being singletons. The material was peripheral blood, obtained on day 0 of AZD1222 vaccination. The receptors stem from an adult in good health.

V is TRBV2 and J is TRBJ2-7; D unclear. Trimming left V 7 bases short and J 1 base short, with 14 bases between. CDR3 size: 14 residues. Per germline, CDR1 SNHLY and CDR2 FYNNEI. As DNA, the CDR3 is TGTGCCAGCATTGACCCCCTCGGTTCCTACGAGCAGTACTTC. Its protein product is CASIDPLGSYEQYF. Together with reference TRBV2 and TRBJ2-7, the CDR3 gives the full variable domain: EPEVTQTPSHQVTQMGQEVILRCVPISNHLYFYWYRQILGQKVEFLVSFYNNEISEKSEIFDDQFSVERPDGSNFTLKIRSTKLEDSAMYFCASIDPLGSYEQYFGPGTRLTVT.

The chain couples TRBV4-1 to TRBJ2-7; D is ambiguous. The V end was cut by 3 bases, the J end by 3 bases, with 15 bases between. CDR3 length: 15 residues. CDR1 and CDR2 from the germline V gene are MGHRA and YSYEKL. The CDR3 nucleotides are TGCGCCAGCAGCCAGTCCGAAGAGACGGACTACGAGCAGTACTTC. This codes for CASSQSEETDYEQYF.

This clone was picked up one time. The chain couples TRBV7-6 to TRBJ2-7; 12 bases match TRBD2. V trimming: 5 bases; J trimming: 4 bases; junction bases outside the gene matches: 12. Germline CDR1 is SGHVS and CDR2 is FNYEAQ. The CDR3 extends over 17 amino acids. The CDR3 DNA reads TGTGCCAGCAGCGACGGACGCGGGCTAGCGGGAGGGTACGAGCAGTACTTC. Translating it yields CASSDGRGLAGGYEQYF.

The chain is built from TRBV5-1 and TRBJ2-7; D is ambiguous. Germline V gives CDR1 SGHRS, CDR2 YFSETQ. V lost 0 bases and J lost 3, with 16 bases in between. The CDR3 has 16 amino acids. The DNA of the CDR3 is TGCGCCAGCAGCTTGGAGGGTTGGGCTGAGGACTACGAGCAGTACTTC. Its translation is CASSLEGWAEDYEQYF.

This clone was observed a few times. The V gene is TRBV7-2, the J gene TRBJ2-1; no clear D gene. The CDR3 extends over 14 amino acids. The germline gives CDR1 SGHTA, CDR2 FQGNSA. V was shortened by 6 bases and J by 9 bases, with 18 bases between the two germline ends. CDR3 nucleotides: TGTGCCAGCAGGCAAGGACCCGATGGCGGTGAGCAGTTCTTC. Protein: CASRQGPDGGEQFF.

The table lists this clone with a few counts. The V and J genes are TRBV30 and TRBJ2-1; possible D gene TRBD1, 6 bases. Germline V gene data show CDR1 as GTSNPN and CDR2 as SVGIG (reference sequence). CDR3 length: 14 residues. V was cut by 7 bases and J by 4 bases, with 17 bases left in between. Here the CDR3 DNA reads TGTGCCTCTACTCCCGGGACATCATACAATGAGCAGTTCTTC. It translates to CASTPGTSYNEQFF.

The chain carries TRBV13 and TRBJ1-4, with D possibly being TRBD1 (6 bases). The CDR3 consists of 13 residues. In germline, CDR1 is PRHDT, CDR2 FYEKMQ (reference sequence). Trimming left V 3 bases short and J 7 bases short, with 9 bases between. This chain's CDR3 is CASSFRQVEKLFF. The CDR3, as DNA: TGTGCCAGCAGCTTTAGACAGGTTGAAAAACTGTTTTTT.

CDR3 sequence (DNA): TGTGCCAGCAGCAGATCTAAGCCCCAGCATTTT. Amino acids: CASSRSKPQHF. This rearrangement joins TRBV21-1 to TRBJ1-5. TRBV21-1 is noted as a pseudogene. The CDR3 has 11 amino acids.

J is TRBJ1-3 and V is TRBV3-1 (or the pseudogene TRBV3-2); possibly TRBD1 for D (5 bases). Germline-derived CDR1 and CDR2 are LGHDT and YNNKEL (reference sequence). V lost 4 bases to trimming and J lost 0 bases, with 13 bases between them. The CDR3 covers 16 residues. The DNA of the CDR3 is TGTGCCAGCAGCCTAAGACAGTCGCACTCTGGAAACACCATATATTTT. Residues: CASSLRQSHSGNTIYF.

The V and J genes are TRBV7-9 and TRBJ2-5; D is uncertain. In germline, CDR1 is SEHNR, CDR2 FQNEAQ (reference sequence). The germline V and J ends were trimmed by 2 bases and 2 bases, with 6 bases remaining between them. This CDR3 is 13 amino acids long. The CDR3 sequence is CASSLSVQETQYF. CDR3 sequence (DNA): TGTGCCAGCAGCTTATCGGTGCAAGAGACCCAGTACTTC.

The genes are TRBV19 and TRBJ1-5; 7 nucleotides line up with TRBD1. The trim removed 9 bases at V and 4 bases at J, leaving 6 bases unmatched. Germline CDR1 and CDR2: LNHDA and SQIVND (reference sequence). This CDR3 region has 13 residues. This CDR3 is CASWDRPNQPQHF. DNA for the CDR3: TGTGCCAGCTGGGACAGACCTAATCAGCCCCAGCATTTT.